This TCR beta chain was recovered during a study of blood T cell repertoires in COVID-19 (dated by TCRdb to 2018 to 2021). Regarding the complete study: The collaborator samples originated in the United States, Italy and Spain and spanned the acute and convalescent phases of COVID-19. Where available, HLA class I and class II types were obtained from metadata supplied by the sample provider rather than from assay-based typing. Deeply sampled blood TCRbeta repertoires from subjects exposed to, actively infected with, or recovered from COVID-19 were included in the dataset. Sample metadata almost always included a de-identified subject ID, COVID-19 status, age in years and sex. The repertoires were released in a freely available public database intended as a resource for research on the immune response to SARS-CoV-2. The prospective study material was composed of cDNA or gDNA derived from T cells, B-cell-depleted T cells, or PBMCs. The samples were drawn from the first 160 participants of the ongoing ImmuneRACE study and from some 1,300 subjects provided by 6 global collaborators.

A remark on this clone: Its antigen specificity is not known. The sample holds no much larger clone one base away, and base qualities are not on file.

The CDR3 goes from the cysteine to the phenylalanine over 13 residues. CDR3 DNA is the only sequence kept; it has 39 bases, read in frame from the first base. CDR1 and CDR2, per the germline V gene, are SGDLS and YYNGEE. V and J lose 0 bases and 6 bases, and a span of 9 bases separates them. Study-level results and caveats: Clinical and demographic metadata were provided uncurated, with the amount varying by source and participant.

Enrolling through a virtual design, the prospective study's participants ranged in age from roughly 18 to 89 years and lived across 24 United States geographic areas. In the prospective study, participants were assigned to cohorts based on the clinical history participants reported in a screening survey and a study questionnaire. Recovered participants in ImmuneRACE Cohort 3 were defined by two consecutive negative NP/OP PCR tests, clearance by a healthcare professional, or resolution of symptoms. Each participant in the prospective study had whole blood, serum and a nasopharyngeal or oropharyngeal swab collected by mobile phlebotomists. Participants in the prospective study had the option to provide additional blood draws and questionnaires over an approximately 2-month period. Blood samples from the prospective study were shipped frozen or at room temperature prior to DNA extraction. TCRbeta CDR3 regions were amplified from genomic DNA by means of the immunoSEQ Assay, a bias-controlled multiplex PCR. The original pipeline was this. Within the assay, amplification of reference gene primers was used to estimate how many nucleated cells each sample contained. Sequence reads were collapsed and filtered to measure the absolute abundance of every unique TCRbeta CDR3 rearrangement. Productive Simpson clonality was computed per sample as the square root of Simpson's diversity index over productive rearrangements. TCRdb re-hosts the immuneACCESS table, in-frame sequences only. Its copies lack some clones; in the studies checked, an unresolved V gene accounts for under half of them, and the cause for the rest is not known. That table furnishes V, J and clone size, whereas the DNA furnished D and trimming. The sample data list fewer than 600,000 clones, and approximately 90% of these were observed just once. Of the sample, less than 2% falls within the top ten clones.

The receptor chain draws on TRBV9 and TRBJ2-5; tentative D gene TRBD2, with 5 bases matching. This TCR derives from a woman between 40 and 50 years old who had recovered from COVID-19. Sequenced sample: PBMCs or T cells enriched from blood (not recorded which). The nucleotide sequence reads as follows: TGTGCCAGCAGCGTAGAACCGGGAAAGACCCAGTACTTC. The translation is CASSVEPGKTQYF. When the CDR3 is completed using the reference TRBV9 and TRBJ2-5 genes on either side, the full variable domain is DSGVTQTPKHLITATGQRVTLRCSPRSGDLSVYWYQQSLDQGLQFLIQYYNGEERAKGNILERFSAQQFPDLHSELNLSSLELGDSALYFCASSVEPGKTQYFGPGTRLLVL.